A selection of T cell receptor beta chains follows, all from one sample in a study of a mutant IDH1 vaccine in newly diagnosed glioma. Libraries were prepared by immunoSEQ multiplex PCR; TCRdb keeps only in-frame clonotypes and omits some of them. The sample yields about 46,000 clones, approximately 92% seen once. These receptors are not linked to any known antigen. Sample: PBMCs, taken from a glioma patient whose treatment included an IDH1 peptide vaccine. Receptor source: a man aged 45-60 years with glioma. CDR3s include the opening cysteine and the closing phenylalanine or tryptophan. D genes are given only for firm matches. A clone size is listed for some rows: how often the clone was seen (once, few, many), or a class if it is expanded.

v_gene: TRBV27
j_gene: TRBJ2-7
abundance: once
d_gene: -
CDR3nt: TGTGCCAGCAGTCCCCGTGGGAGGTCCTACGAGCAGTACTTC
CDR3aa: CASSPRGRSYEQYF

v_gene: TRBV7-9
j_gene: TRBJ2-7
abundance: -
d_gene: -
CDR3nt: TGTGCCAGCAGTCCGGACGAGCAGTACTTC
CDR3aa: CASSPDEQYF

v_gene: TRBV5-4
j_gene: TRBJ2-1
abundance: -
d_gene: -
CDR3nt: TGTGCCAGCAGCTTGGTAGGTCACGTTAACAATGAGCAGTTCTTC
CDR3aa: CASSLVGHVNNEQFF

v_gene: TRBV10-3
j_gene: TRBJ2-2
abundance: -
d_gene: TRBD2
CDR3nt: TGTGCCATCAGTGAGAGGGCTAGCGGGACGAACACCGGGGAGCTGTTTTTT
CDR3aa: CAISERASGTNTGELFF

v_gene: TRBV29-1
j_gene: TRBJ2-7
abundance: -
d_gene: -
CDR3nt: TGCAGCGTTAACCCGTCTCGGAACGAGCAGTACTTC
CDR3aa: CSVNPSRNEQYF

v_gene: TRBV7-2
j_gene: TRBJ1-6
abundance: -
d_gene: -
CDR3nt: TGTGCCAGCAGCTTGCACGTCGACGTTTCGCCCCTCCACTTT
CDR3aa: CASSLHVDVSPLHF

v_gene: TRBV5-1
j_gene: TRBJ2-1
abundance: -
d_gene: TRBD2
CDR3nt: TGCGCCAGCAGCTTGCTAGCGGGAGCAGAATACAATGAGCAGTTCTTC
CDR3aa: CASSLLAGAEYNEQFF

v_gene: TRBV5-6
j_gene: TRBJ1-1
abundance: few
d_gene: -
CDR3nt: TGTGCCAGCAGCTTCGGCAGCCCGAACACTGAAGCTTTCTTT
CDR3aa: CASSFGSPNTEAFF

v_gene: TRBV5-4
j_gene: TRBJ2-1
abundance: -
d_gene: TRBD2
CDR3nt: TGTGCCAGCAGCCTTCCGGGCGGGGGGGTGCCTGAGCAGTTCTTC
CDR3aa: CASSLPGGGVPEQFF

v_gene: TRBV25-1
j_gene: TRBJ1-5
abundance: -
d_gene: TRBD1
CDR3nt: TGTGCCAGCAGTGGGACAGGGGGCCTAGACTACAATCAGCCCCAGCATTTT
CDR3aa: CASSGTGGLDYNQPQHF

v_gene: TRBV29-1
j_gene: TRBJ2-1
abundance: -
d_gene: -
CDR3nt: TGCAGCGCTGGGACATCGTCCTACAATGAGCAGTTCTTC
CDR3aa: CSAGTSSYNEQFF

v_gene: TRBV6-1
j_gene: TRBJ2-7
abundance: -
d_gene: TRBD1
CDR3nt: TGTGCCAGCAGTGACCTAGACAGGGTGAGCGAGCAGTACTTC
CDR3aa: CASSDLDRVSEQYF

v_gene: TRBV2
j_gene: TRBJ1-5
abundance: once
d_gene: -
CDR3nt: TGTGCCAGCAGTGGAGGGACCCACGGTGGTCAGCCCCAGCATTTT
CDR3aa: CASSGGTHGGQPQHF

v_gene: TRBV14
j_gene: TRBJ1-4
abundance: -
d_gene: -
CDR3nt: TGTGCCAGCAGCCAAGATCAAGGGCTTAGAAATGAAAAACTGTTTTTT
CDR3aa: CASSQDQGLRNEKLFF

v_gene: TRBV28
j_gene: TRBJ2-2
abundance: -
d_gene: TRBD1
CDR3nt: TGTGCCAGCAGCCGAACGGGACAGGGCAACACCGGGGAGCTGTTTTTT
CDR3aa: CASSRTGQGNTGELFF

v_gene: TRBV28
j_gene: TRBJ1-5
abundance: -
d_gene: -
CDR3nt: TGTGCCAGCAGTCCCGCGGGGCGGGATAGCAATCAGCCCCAGCATTTT
CDR3aa: CASSPAGRDSNQPQHF

v_gene: TRBV14
j_gene: TRBJ2-7
abundance: -
d_gene: -
CDR3nt: TGTGCCAGCAGCCAAGGTCTAAGCGACAGAATATCCTACGAGCAGTACTTC
CDR3aa: CASSQGLSDRISYEQYF

v_gene: TRBV28
j_gene: TRBJ1-2
abundance: once
d_gene: -
CDR3nt: TGTGCCATCCTAGTGGACAGCCTCTACACCTTC
CDR3aa: CAILVDSLYTF

v_gene: TRBV28
j_gene: TRBJ2-7
abundance: -
d_gene: TRBD2
CDR3nt: TGTGCCAGCAGTTTTCACCGGGGGGGCTCCTACGAGCAGTACTTC
CDR3aa: CASSFHRGGSYEQYF

v_gene: TRBV2
j_gene: TRBJ1-5
abundance: few
d_gene: TRBD1
CDR3nt: TGTGCCAGCAGCCGCGACAGGGATCAGCCCCAGCATTTT
CDR3aa: CASSRDRDQPQHF

v_gene: TRBV4-3
j_gene: TRBJ2-7
abundance: -
d_gene: -
CDR3nt: TGCGCCAGCAGCCAAGATACTAGCCTCTCCTACGAGCAGTACTTC
CDR3aa: CASSQDTSLSYEQYF

v_gene: TRBV6-5
j_gene: TRBJ2-5
abundance: -
d_gene: -
CDR3nt: TGTGCCAGCAGCCGGGGGTGGCGAGAGACCCAGTACTTC
CDR3aa: CASSRGWRETQYF

v_gene: TRBV9
j_gene: TRBJ1-1
abundance: -
d_gene: -
CDR3nt: TGTGCCAGCAGCGTAGAGGTAGGACAGATGAACACTGAAGCTTTCTTT
CDR3aa: CASSVEVGQMNTEAFF

v_gene: TRBV28
j_gene: TRBJ1-2
abundance: -
d_gene: -
CDR3nt: TGTGCCACGAGCGATACTAACTATGGCTACACCTTC
CDR3aa: CATSDTNYGYTF

v_gene: TRBV7-2
j_gene: TRBJ1-1
abundance: once
d_gene: -
CDR3nt: TGTGCCAGCAGCACCGGGACACCGAGGACTGAAGCTTTCTTT
CDR3aa: CASSTGTPRTEAFF

v_gene: TRBV5-6
j_gene: TRBJ1-1
abundance: -
d_gene: -
CDR3nt: TGTGCCAGCAGCTTGGGCGTGACAAACACTGAAGCTTTCTTT
CDR3aa: CASSLGVTNTEAFF

v_gene: TRBV7-2
j_gene: TRBJ2-5
abundance: -
d_gene: TRBD2
CDR3nt: TGTGCCAGCAGCCCAACGACGGGGGGGCGGGGGACCCAGTACTTC
CDR3aa: CASSPTTGGRGTQYF

v_gene: TRBV6-5
j_gene: TRBJ2-7
abundance: -
d_gene: TRBD1
CDR3nt: TGTGCCAGCAGTTTCAAACAGGGGTACGAGCAGTACTTC
CDR3aa: CASSFKQGYEQYF

v_gene: TRBV10-3
j_gene: TRBJ1-5
abundance: -
d_gene: TRBD1
CDR3nt: TGTGCCATCAGGGGACAGGAAAATCAGCCCCAGCATTTT
CDR3aa: CAIRGQENQPQHF

v_gene: TRBV19
j_gene: TRBJ1-2
abundance: -
d_gene: -
CDR3nt: TGTGCCAGTATGGGGGTACAGCCCTATGGCTACACCTTC
CDR3aa: CASMGVQPYGYTF

v_gene: TRBV7-9
j_gene: TRBJ2-5
abundance: -
d_gene: -
CDR3nt: TGTGCCAGCAGCTTAACTAGCCCCCAAGAGACCCAGTACTTC
CDR3aa: CASSLTSPQETQYF

v_gene: TRBV13
j_gene: TRBJ2-7
abundance: -
d_gene: -
CDR3nt: TGTGCCAGCAGCTTAGATTTGCGTTCCCCCTACGAGCAGTACTTC
CDR3aa: CASSLDLRSPYEQYF

v_gene: TRBV4-1
j_gene: TRBJ1-5
abundance: -
d_gene: TRBD1
CDR3nt: TGCGCCAGCAGCCGGGGACAGGAGATCAATCAGCCCCAGCATTTT
CDR3aa: CASSRGQEINQPQHF

v_gene: TRBV5-6
j_gene: TRBJ2-3
abundance: -
d_gene: TRBD2
CDR3nt: TGTGCCAGCAGCTTGTCTACTAGCGGGGGGGCAAATTTT
CDR3aa: CASSLSTSGGANF

v_gene: TRBV4-3
j_gene: TRBJ2-7
abundance: -
d_gene: TRBD1
CDR3nt: TGCGCCAGCAGCCACCTCCGGGACAGGGGCGAGCAGTACTTC
CDR3aa: CASSHLRDRGEQYF

v_gene: TRBV29-1
j_gene: TRBJ2-6
abundance: -
d_gene: -
CDR3nt: TGCAGCGTTGAAACCGTCTCTGGGGCCAACGTCCTGACTTTC
CDR3aa: CSVETVSGANVLTF

v_gene: TRBV7-2
j_gene: TRBJ2-7
abundance: -
d_gene: -
CDR3nt: TGTGCCAGCAGCCCCCAGATAGGGTCCTACGAGCAGTACTTC
CDR3aa: CASSPQIGSYEQYF

v_gene: TRBV15
j_gene: TRBJ2-7
abundance: once
d_gene: -
CDR3nt: TGTGCCACCAGCGGCGTGGCGATCAGCTCCTACGAGCAGTACTTC
CDR3aa: CATSGVAISSYEQYF

v_gene: TRBV30
j_gene: TRBJ1-5
abundance: -
d_gene: -
CDR3nt: TGTGCCTGGAGTCGGGGGGCGCGGCAGCCCCAGCATTTT
CDR3aa: CAWSRGARQPQHF

v_gene: TRBV28
j_gene: TRBJ1-5
abundance: -
d_gene: -
CDR3nt: TGTGCCAGCAGTTTATGGGGCTCTAGCAATCAGCCCCAGCATTTT
CDR3aa: CASSLWGSSNQPQHF

v_gene: TRBV4-3
j_gene: TRBJ1-6
abundance: -
d_gene: TRBD1
CDR3nt: TGCGCCAGCAGCCAAGCCGGGACAGGGGATAATTCACCCCTCCACTTT
CDR3aa: CASSQAGTGDNSPLHF

v_gene: TRBV30
j_gene: TRBJ2-7
abundance: -
d_gene: -
CDR3nt: TGTGCCTGGAGTCAAGGGTTTTTCTACGAGCAGTACTTC
CDR3aa: CAWSQGFFYEQYF

v_gene: TRBV4-3
j_gene: TRBJ2-1
abundance: once
d_gene: -
CDR3nt: TGCGCCAGCAGCCAAGACCCCGGGACACGTTTCGTGCAGTTCTTC
CDR3aa: CASSQDPGTRFVQFF

v_gene: TRBV27
j_gene: TRBJ1-5
abundance: -
d_gene: -
CDR3nt: TGTGCCAGCAACGGACAGAACAATCAGCCCCAGCATTTT
CDR3aa: CASNGQNNQPQHF

v_gene: TRBV19
j_gene: TRBJ1-5
abundance: -
d_gene: TRBD1
CDR3nt: TGTGCCAGTAGGAGGGGGCCAGGCAATCAGCCCCAGCATTTT
CDR3aa: CASRRGPGNQPQHF

v_gene: TRBV5-1
j_gene: TRBJ1-1
abundance: -
d_gene: -
CDR3nt: TGCGCCAGCACCGTTAATAACGGGGGCACTGAAGCTTTCTTT
CDR3aa: CASTVNNGGTEAFF

v_gene: TRBV6-4
j_gene: TRBJ2-3
abundance: -
d_gene: -
CDR3nt: TGTGCCAGCAGTGAGGTGGGGCAGGCCACAGATACGCAGTATTTT
CDR3aa: CASSEVGQATDTQYF

v_gene: TRBV4-1
j_gene: TRBJ2-3
abundance: -
d_gene: TRBD2
CDR3nt: TGCGCCAGCAGCCGAACTAGCGGGGGTACAGATACGCAGTATTTT
CDR3aa: CASSRTSGGTDTQYF

v_gene: TRBV5-5
j_gene: TRBJ2-3
abundance: -
d_gene: TRBD1
CDR3nt: TGTGCCAGCAGTAACGGACAGGGGCGGACAGATACGCAGTATTTT
CDR3aa: CASSNGQGRTDTQYF

v_gene: TRBV4-2
j_gene: TRBJ2-1
abundance: -
d_gene: TRBD2
CDR3nt: TGTGCCAGCAGCCAAGTAGCTCGGACTAGCGGGGCCTACAATGAGCAGTTCTTC
CDR3aa: CASSQVARTSGAYNEQFF

v_gene: TRBV10-1
j_gene: TRBJ1-1
abundance: -
d_gene: TRBD1
CDR3nt: TGCGCCAGCAGTGAGGTAAAGGGGGCAGAAGACACTGAAGCTTTCTTT
CDR3aa: CASSEVKGAEDTEAFF

v_gene: TRBV9
j_gene: TRBJ1-1
abundance: -
d_gene: -
CDR3nt: TGTGCCAGCAGCGTACAGGAAGGGAAATTAGCTTTCTTT
CDR3aa: CASSVQEGKLAFF

v_gene: TRBV5-8
j_gene: TRBJ1-1
abundance: few
d_gene: -
CDR3nt: TGTGCCAGCAGCTTGGCTTCCTGGTTGGGGAACACTGAAGCTTTCTTT
CDR3aa: CASSLASWLGNTEAFF

v_gene: TRBV29-1
j_gene: TRBJ1-4
abundance: once
d_gene: TRBD1
CDR3nt: TGCAGCGTTGGGGCCGGGACAGCAAATGAAAAACTGTTTTTT
CDR3aa: CSVGAGTANEKLFF

v_gene: TRBV7-2
j_gene: TRBJ1-4
abundance: -
d_gene: -
CDR3nt: TGTGCCAGCAGCTCCCCCAACAGGGAAAAACTGTTTTTT
CDR3aa: CASSSPNREKLFF

v_gene: TRBV4-1
j_gene: TRBJ1-1
abundance: -
d_gene: -
CDR3nt: TGCGCCAGCAGCTTGAAACGGGACACAGGGAACACTGAAGCTTTCTTT
CDR3aa: CASSLKRDTGNTEAFF

v_gene: TRBV4-2
j_gene: TRBJ2-1
abundance: -
d_gene: -
CDR3nt: TGTGCCAGCAGCAGTAGGCCTAGAGGGAACTACAATGAGCAGTTCTTC
CDR3aa: CASSSRPRGNYNEQFF

v_gene: TRBV27
j_gene: TRBJ2-7
abundance: -
d_gene: -
CDR3nt: TGTGCCAGCAGTTTACAGGGAAGAGTCCTCTCCTACGAGCAGTACTTC
CDR3aa: CASSLQGRVLSYEQYF

v_gene: TRBV15
j_gene: TRBJ2-2
abundance: -
d_gene: TRBD2
CDR3nt: TGTGCCACCAGCCTGACTAGCGGCTGGGCGGGGGAGCTGTTTTTT
CDR3aa: CATSLTSGWAGELFF

v_gene: TRBV19
j_gene: TRBJ1-6
abundance: -
d_gene: -
CDR3nt: TGTGCCAGTAGTAGGCGGGGGGCGAGGAATTCACCCCTCCACTTT
CDR3aa: CASSRRGARNSPLHF